A selection of T cell receptor beta chains follows, all from one sample in a study of beta chain features in type 1 diabetes. The table came from immunoSEQ multiplex PCR; TCRdb's copy has only in-frame clones and leaves some out. The data show about 150,000 clones, 10% to 13% seen once. The material sequenced was central memory CD4+ T cells from blood. The receptors were gathered from a young man with type 1 diabetes. CDR3s include the opening cysteine and the closing phenylalanine or tryptophan. Only some rows state a clone size, as once, few, many or a class for expanded clones.

TRBJ2-3,NA,TRBV9,CASSVEGAAGGTTDTQYF
TRBJ2-7,NA,TRBV18,CASSSGTGDAEQYF
TRBJ1-5,few,TRBV5-1,CASSSTRGEPQHF
TRBJ2-6,few,TRBV5-1,CASSPGQGSSGANVLTF
TRBJ1-2,few,TRBV30,CAWDTLHYGYTF
TRBJ1-1,NA,TRBV2,CASSDGGGTGEAFF
TRBJ2-1,many,TRBV14,CASSLLAGLRDEQFF
TRBJ2-7,few,TRBV25-1,CASGKGGSYEQYF
TRBJ2-3,NA,TRBV29-1,CSVDGGGTDTQYF
TRBJ2-1,NA,TRBV7-9,CASSSGARDSGSWYRFF
TRBJ2-1,NA,TRBV18,CASSPILGAYNEQFF
TRBJ2-3,NA,TRBV28,CASLGASGRDTDTQYF
TRBJ2-4,few,TRBV5-4,CAITTSTSGRNIQYF
TRBJ2-1,few,TRBV30,CAWSGLAGGLNNEQFF
TRBJ2-7,few,TRBV6-5,CASSLQSSGRGEQYF
TRBJ1-5,NA,TRBV30,CAWSLDRLFNQPQHF
TRBJ2-7,few,TRBV2,CARGTETYEQYF
TRBJ1-4,NA,TRBV2,CASSVRRELNEKLFF
TRBJ2-1,many,TRBV19,CASSRDGLAGGSEQFF
TRBJ1-2,few,TRBV28,CASSSAARGGGYTF
TRBJ2-7,NA,TRBV2,CASSASQGVYEQYF
TRBJ1-3,NA,TRBV9,CASSVAQGGNTIYF
TRBJ2-7,NA,TRBV23-1,CAIRGGTSGIYSYEQYF
TRBJ2-7,few,TRBV6-5,CASTPGQAFSYEQYF
TRBJ2-5,NA,TRBV11-2,CASSPRQGSKTQYF
TRBJ2-3,NA,TRBV7-2,CASSKLAGGAADTQYF
TRBJ1-4,few,TRBV5-1,CASSSRQHTNEKLFF
TRBJ2-4,few,TRBV4-2,CASSQGGLVNSIQYF
TRBJ2-5,NA,TRBV29-1,CSAAGTAKETQYF
TRBJ2-3,NA,TRBV29-1,CSVASGGRGPDTQYF
TRBJ2-3,few,TRBV18,CASSPPDNPGTQYF
TRBJ1-4,NA,TRBV28,CASSPLGGGGEKLFF
TRBJ2-7,few,TRBV10-3,CAISDKGQGEDEQYF
TRBJ1-5,NA,TRBV7-6,CASSLRRGQPQHF
TRBJ2-7,few,TRBV9,CASSDVGGPYEQYF
TRBJ2-1,NA,TRBV7-2,CASSLSREWGNEQFF
TRBJ2-1,few,TRBV28,CASTGAYNEQFF
TRBJ1-4,NA,TRBV18,CASSQRGGEGEKLFF
TRBJ2-7,NA,TRBV29-1,CSGDRGGEQYF
TRBJ2-1,NA,TRBV14,CASSQDRGRAIEQFF
TRBJ2-7,NA,TRBV25-1,CASLGLASVEQYF
TRBJ2-1,few,TRBV5-4,CASSLALAGALPFF
TRBJ2-7,NA,TRBV18,CASSPQGEYEQYF
TRBJ1-1,NA,TRBV18,CASSPRQGRGSSTEAFF
TRBJ2-1,few,TRBV4-3,CASRSWTGLFF
TRBJ1-1,few,TRBV19,CASSIPGLGSEAFF
TRBJ1-3,NA,TRBV28,CASSLLPEITGNTIYF
TRBJ2-3,few,TRBV6-5,CASSYGQGYGTQYF
TRBJ1-1,NA,TRBV2,CASSEQGVGTEAFF